This T cell receptor beta chain came from a study of shared clonotypes between healthy human individuals. Study-wide background: The study used three CD4 naive, three CD4 memory, two CD8 naive and one CD8 memory plate per donor.

V dropped 1 base and J dropped 2 bases, with 15 bases sitting between them. The CDR3 consists of 15 residues. The germline V gene encodes CDR1 SQVTM and CDR2 ANQGSEA. The split of CD4+ cells yielded CD45RA+ naive and CD45RA-negative memory subsets. Generated by immunoSEQ multiplex PCR, the TCRdb table keeps only in-frame clones and is missing some. Here the sample spans about 770,000 clones, 55% to 80% being singletons. Sequencing was carried out using memory CD4+ T cells sorted from blood. Subset noted: CD45RA-negative fraction. The chain joins TRBV29-1 to TRBJ2-7; possibly TRBD1 or TRBD2 for D (5 bases each). This receptor was obtained from a woman aged 25 to 39 in good health. For the CDR3, the DNA is TGCAGCGTTGAAGTCCGGGGCAGGGCTACCTACGAGCAGTACTTC. Its protein is CSVEVRGRATYEQYF.